This record covers a single T cell receptor beta chain. This clonotype is assessed as medium-sized (0.01 to 0.1%). The clone's antigen remains unknown. Per-base qualities were not stored, and no clone one base away is much larger. The library came from 5' RACE. TCR libraries were constructed from RNA using the SMARTer Human TCR a/b Profiling Kit, with the full V(D)J regions of both alpha and beta chains captured. After amplification, the libraries were purified with AMPure XP beads and validated using the DNA 1000 Kit on an Agilent 2100 Bioanalyzer. The libraries were sequenced on an Illumina MiSeq using the 600-cycle v3 reagent kit, which produced 2 x 300 bp paired-end reads. In the source study's methods: MiXCR and VDJTools were used to process the reads, with non-productive clonotypes filtered out and clonotypes collapsed by CDR3 amino acid sequence prior to recalculating frequencies. CDR3 sequences were matched against the McPAS-TCR database allowing a Levenshtein distance of 1, and UpSet plots were made in R with UpSetR. The raw public reads went through TCRdb reprocessing: fastp at Q25, MiXCR clone calling, in-frame beta chains kept. Entries are consolidated by CDR3 protein sequence, retaining the most common genes and DNA. The V and J calls and clone size are TCRdb's, not the authors'. This sample gives approximately 2,000 distinct CDR3 sequences in total; around 16% of them show up just once. Around 30% of the sample is in the top ten clones.

This sample was taken from a study of Epstein–Barr virus B cells in breast cancer (dated by TCRdb to the early 2020s). The study in broad terms: Control T cells were expanded by rapid expansion method with irradiated PBMC feeders, soluble OKT3 and IL-2 200 U/ml, collected about 10-13 days after stimulation. A single-patient case report examined whether EBV+ B cells infiltrating the tumor shape the T-cell receptor repertoire in triple-negative breast cancer. Findings and caveats that apply to the study as a whole: All data were obtained from a single patient, described as a first proof of concept, and generalization is therefore limited.

RNA from roughly 1.1e5 to 9.2e5 cultured T cells was extracted using RNeasy Micro or Mini kits with on-column DNase digestion, and the RNA was checked on an Agilent 2100 Bioanalyzer. The germline V gene encodes CDR1 SEHNR and CDR2 FQNEAQ (reference sequence). Including the terminal cysteine and phenylalanine, the CDR3 comprises 15 residues. Only the CDR3 DNA is retained, 45 bases long and in frame from the first base. A distance of 13 bases separates the germline ends of V and J, which lose 5 bases and 2 bases respectively. The TCR sequence derives from a middle-aged woman with triple-negative breast cancer. The material sequenced was tumor-infiltrating lymphocytes expanded in culture. This chain is built from TRBV7-9 and TRBJ1-5, with the D gene call left open. The CDR3 region: CASSRAGFGNQPQHF. The sequenced DNA is TGTGCCAGCAGCCGTGCAGGTTTCGGCAATCAGCCCCAGCATTTT.